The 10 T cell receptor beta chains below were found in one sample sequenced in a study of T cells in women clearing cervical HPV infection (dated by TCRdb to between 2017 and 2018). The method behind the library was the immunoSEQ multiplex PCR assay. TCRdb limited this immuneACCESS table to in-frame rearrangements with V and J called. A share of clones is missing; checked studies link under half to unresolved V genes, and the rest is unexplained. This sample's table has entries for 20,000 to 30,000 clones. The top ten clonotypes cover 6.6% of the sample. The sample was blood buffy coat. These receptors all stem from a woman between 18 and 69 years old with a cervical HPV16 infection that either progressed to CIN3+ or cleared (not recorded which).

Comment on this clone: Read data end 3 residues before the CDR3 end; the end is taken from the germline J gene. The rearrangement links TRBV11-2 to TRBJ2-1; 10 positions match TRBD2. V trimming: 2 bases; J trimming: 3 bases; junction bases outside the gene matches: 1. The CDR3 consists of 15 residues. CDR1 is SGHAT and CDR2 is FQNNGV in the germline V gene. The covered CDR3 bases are TGTGCCAGCAGCTTACTAGCGGGGGACTACAATGAG. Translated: CASSLLAGDYNE. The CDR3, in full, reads CASSLLAGDYNEQFF.

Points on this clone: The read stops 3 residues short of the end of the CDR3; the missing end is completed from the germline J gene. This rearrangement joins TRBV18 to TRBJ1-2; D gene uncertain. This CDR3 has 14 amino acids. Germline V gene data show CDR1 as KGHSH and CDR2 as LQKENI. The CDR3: CASSPQHGESDYTF. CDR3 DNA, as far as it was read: TGTGCCAGCTCACCACAACACGGGGAAAGCGAC.

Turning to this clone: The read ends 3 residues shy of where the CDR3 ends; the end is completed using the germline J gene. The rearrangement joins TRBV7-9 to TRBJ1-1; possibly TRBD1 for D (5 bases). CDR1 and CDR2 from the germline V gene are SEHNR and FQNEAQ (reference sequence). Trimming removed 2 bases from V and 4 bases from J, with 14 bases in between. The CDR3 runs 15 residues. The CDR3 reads CASSLWQAGGTEAFF. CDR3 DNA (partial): TGTGCCAGCAGCTTATGGCAGGCCGGGGGCACTGAA.

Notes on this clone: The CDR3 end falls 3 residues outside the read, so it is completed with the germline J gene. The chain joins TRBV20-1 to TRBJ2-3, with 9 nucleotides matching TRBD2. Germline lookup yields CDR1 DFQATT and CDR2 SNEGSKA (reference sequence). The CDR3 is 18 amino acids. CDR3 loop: CSATQAGGRFMYQETQYF. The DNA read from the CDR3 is TGCAGTGCTACTCAAGCGGGAGGACGATTCATGTACCAAGAGACG.

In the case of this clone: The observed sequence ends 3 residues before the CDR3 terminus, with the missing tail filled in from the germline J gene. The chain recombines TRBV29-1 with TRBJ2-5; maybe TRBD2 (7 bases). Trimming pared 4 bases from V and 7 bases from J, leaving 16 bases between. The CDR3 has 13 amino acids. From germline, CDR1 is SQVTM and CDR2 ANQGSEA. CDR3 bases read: TGCAGCGTTGGGAGAGGGGGGGAGGGGACC. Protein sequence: CSVGRGGEGT. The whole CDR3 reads CSVGRGGEGTQYF.

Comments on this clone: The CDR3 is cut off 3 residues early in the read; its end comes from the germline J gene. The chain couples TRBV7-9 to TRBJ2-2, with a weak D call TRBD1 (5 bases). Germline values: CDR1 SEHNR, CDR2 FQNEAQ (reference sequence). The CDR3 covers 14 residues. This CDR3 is CASSLSLQVEKLFF. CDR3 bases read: TGTGCCAGCAGCTTAAGCCTACAGGTTGAAAAG.

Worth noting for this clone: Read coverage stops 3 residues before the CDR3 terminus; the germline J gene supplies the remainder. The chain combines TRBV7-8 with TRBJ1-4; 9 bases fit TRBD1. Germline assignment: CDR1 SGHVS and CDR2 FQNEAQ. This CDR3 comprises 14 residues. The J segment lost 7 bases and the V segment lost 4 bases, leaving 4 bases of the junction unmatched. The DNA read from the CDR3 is TGTGCCAGCAGCTCACAGGGGGCGGGTGAAAAA. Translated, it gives CASSSQGAGEK. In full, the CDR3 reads CASSSQGAGEKLFF.

CDR3 sequence: CASSLKGVIRYDYTF. CDR3 bases read: TGTGCCAGCAGCTTAAAGGGGGTGATTAGATACGAC. V usage is TRBV7-8 and J usage is TRBJ1-2; D is possibly TRBD1 (6 bases). The missing CDR3 end, 3 residues past where the read stops, is filled in from the germline J gene. The CDR3 extends over 15 amino acids. Germline-derived CDR1 and CDR2 are SGHVS and FQNEAQ.

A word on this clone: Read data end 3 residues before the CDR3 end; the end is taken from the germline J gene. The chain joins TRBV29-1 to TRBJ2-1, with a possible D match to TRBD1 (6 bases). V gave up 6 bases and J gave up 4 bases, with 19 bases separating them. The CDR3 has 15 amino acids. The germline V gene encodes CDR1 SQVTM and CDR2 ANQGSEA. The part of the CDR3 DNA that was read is TGCAGCGTCAAGGGCGTTCCAGGGGAGTACAATGAG. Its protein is CSVKGVPGEYNE. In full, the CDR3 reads CSVKGVPGEYNEQFF.

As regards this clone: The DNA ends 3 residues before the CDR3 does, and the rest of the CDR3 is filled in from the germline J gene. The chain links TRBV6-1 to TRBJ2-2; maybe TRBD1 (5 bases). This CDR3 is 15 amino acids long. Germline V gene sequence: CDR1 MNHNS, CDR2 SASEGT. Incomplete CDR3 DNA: TGTGCCAGCAGTGAAAATAGAGCTGGGGCCAACGTG. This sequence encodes CASSENRAGANV. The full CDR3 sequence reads CASSENRAGANVLFF.